The text below deals with one T cell receptor beta chain. This sample is drawn from a study of T cell responses to AZD1222 COVID-19 vaccine. Here immunoSEQ multiplex PCR was the method, and the copy in TCRdb shows in-frame clones only, minus some. The repertoire consists of 90,000 to 150,000 clones, with 80% to 90% occurring once and the leading ten covering more than 7.5%. V dropped 1 base and J dropped 2 bases, with 8 bases sitting between them. There are 14 residues in the CDR3. CDR1 and CDR2 (germline): SGHAT, FQNNGV. This chain links TRBV11-2 with TRBJ1-2; a weak D match, TRBD1 (5 bases). The source of this sequence is an adult in good health. The input for sequencing was peripheral blood, taken on day 0 of AZD1222 vaccination. This CDR3 is CASSLGSGNYGYTF. The CDR3 coding sequence is TGTGCCAGCAGCTTAGGTTCAGGGAACTATGGCTACACCTTC.